In this sample, the clone carrying this T cell receptor beta chain turned up once. The data stem from a study of blood T cell repertoires in COVID-19. The CDR3 is made up of 15 amino acids. After removal of 4 bases from V and 6 bases from J, the junction contained 8 bases not matched to a gene. The germline gives CDR1 SGHNT, CDR2 YYREEE (reference sequence). Sequencing used immunoSEQ multiplex PCR; TCRdb keeps in-frame clones, though not all of them. Here the sample spans 150,000 to 200,000 clones, 82% being singletons. This clonotype originated in a woman aged 70 to 79 with acute or convalescent COVID-19. Sample: peripheral blood. The rearrangement joins TRBV5-4 to TRBJ2-1, with 9 bases that match TRBD1. CDR3 DNA: TGTGCCAGCAGCCTCCTTCTGACAGGGGGCAATGAGCAGTTCTTC. Protein product: CASSLLLTGGNEQFF.